This T cell receptor (beta chain) was observed in a study of blood T cells in healthy people across ages. Study-level findings and limits: Bulk PBMC profiling left naive and antigen-experienced comparisons inconclusive.

About this clonotype itself: The target antigen is unknown.

Per sample, no less than 5 micrograms of total RNA were extracted. A second roughly 6 to 11 cycle PCR used barcoded and J-beta primers. TCRdb ran MiXCR on the 5' RACE reads and lists one entry per CDR3 protein. The sample consists of under 800,000 distinct CDR3 sequences, about 40% of them appearing once. This CDR3 has 15 amino acids. The V end was cut by 6 bases, the J end by 4 bases, with 19 bases between. Germline assignment: CDR1 SGHTA and CDR2 FQGNSA. The J gene is TRBJ2-7, the V gene TRBV7-2, with a tentative D call TRBD1 (6 bases). This clonotype originated in a woman between 55 and 75 years old in good health. Sequencing input: blood. Here the CDR3 reads CASSTTTVRGYEQYF. The CDR3 DNA follows: TGTGCCAGCAGTACTACCACAGTGAGGGGGTACGAGCAGTACTTC.